This T cell receptor (beta chain) is drawn from a study of shared clonotypes between healthy human individuals. General study findings and limits: A limitation of the genetic and exposure-history diversity represented arose from few donors.

As for this clone: Its antigen is as yet unknown.

Original data processing: From ImmunoSEQ came sequences covering only the junction and carrying no quality scores, so filtering differed. Profiling relied on immunoSEQ multiplex PCR, and the TCRdb table lists in-frame clones only, not all of them. Clone size and the V and J calls come from that table; the DNA yielded D and trimming. The sample lists about 1,500,000 clones, over 95% occurring once. Germline values: CDR1 SGHTA, CDR2 FQGNSA. This CDR3 is built from 15 residues. V shed 1 base and J shed 6 bases, with 15 bases lying between them. V and J are TRBV7-2 and TRBJ1-1, with D hard to call. The sequenced sample consisted of naive CD4+ T cells sorted from blood. Specified subset: CD45RA+ positively selected. The receptor comes from a young man in good health. This CDR3 reads CASSLGGDRSAEAFF. The CDR3 coding sequence is TGTGCCAGCAGCTTAGGAGGAGACCGTTCCGCTGAAGCTTTCTTT.